The present entry profiles one T cell receptor beta chain with its context. No antigen is known for it. No base quality values were provided; no much bigger clone lies one nucleotide off. The data originate from a study of blood T cell repertoires in COVID-19 (TCRdb year 2020). Some background on the complete study: Samples from collaborators originated in the United States, Italy and Spain and spanned both the acute and convalescent phases of COVID-19. The material from the prospective study consisted of cDNA or gDNA derived from T cells, B-cell-depleted T cells, or PBMCs. The dataset comprised deeply sampled blood TCRbeta repertoires from subjects exposed to, actively infected with, or recovered from COVID-19. The repertoires were released in a freely available public database intended as a resource for research on the immune response to SARS-CoV-2. The samples were drawn from the first 160 participants of the ongoing ImmuneRACE study and from more than 1,000 subjects provided by 6 global collaborators. The sample metadata nearly always contained a de-identified subject ID, COVID-19 status, age in years and sex. Where available, HLA class I and class II types were taken from metadata supplied by the sample provider and were not determined by assay-based typing. The study at large found these results: How much clinical and demographic metadata was included differed by source and by participant, and the metadata was provided uncurated.

Whole blood was collected in K2EDTA tubes by collaborating institutions according to the institutions' own protocols. Collaborator samples were shipped for TCRbeta analysis as frozen whole blood, isolated PBMCs, or DNA extracted from either sample type. TCRbeta CDR3 regions were amplified from genomic DNA using the immunoSEQ Assay, a bias-controlled multiplex PCR. The source study handled its data this way. Nucleated cell counts per sample were estimated from amplification of reference gene primers within the assay. To quantify the absolute abundance of each unique TCRbeta CDR3 rearrangement, sequence reads were collapsed and filtered. For each sample, productive Simpson clonality was calculated as the square root of Simpson's diversity index across productive rearrangements. The table comes from immuneACCESS by way of TCRdb, which keeps in-frame sequences with V and J called. Part of the clones is missing from these tables; in studies checked, under half for an unresolved V gene and the rest for unknown reasons. D and trimming come from the DNA, and the V and J calls and clone size come from that table. In all, the sample holds about 73,000 clones, and roughly nine tenths of those were seen once. Approximately 8.9% of the sample is in the top ten clones.

Between the V and J ends, shortened by 8 bases and 6 bases respectively, the junction contains 16 bases. Inclusive of the bounding cysteine and phenylalanine, the CDR3 is 13 residues long. The read is trimmed to its CDR3 DNA, 39 bases read in frame from base 1. The germline V gene yields MNHNS for CDR1 and SASEGT for CDR2. This clonotype originated in a man aged 80 or over with acute or convalescent COVID-19. Sequencing input: peripheral blood. Recombination linked TRBV6-1 to TRBJ1-1; too little of a D gene remains to name it. The nucleotide sequence reads TGTGCCAGCTTATTGGGAGAATGGGCTGAAGCTTTCTTT. This is translated as CASLLGEWAEAFF.